The sample holds many counts of the clone carrying this T cell receptor (beta chain). Antigen specificity is unknown. This sample was taken from a study of glioma-infiltrating T cells. Study-wide results and limits: Non-neoplastic patients had below-expected tissue-blood divergence, while all gliomas exceeded expectation.

The CDR3 is 14 residues long. V dropped 5 bases and J dropped 7; count of bases not matched to a gene: 4. Per germline, CDR1 MDHEN and CDR2 SYDVKM. Amplification of TCR alpha and beta CDR3 regions from RNA used iRepertoire nested multiplex PCR. Input was about 85-450 ng of tissue mRNA or PBMC total RNA. Using its own MiXCR run on the multiplex PCR reads, TCRdb lists one record per CDR3 protein. The repertoire holds roughly 200,000 distinct CDR3 sequences, with about 47% as singletons. The rearrangement uses TRBV28 and TRBJ2-1; the match to TRBD2 covers 11 bases. The material sequenced was glioma tissue, nonneoplastic brain tissue, or PBMCs (not recorded which). The sequence was obtained from a human donor with low-grade glioma or glioblastoma, undergoing nonglioma brain surgery, or in good health (not recorded which). The CDR3 is CASSLGLAANEQFF. The CDR3 DNA follows: TGTGCCAGCAGTCTGGGACTAGCGGCAAATGAGCAGTTCTTC.